These 2 T cell receptor beta chains came from one sample sequenced in a study of radiotherapy plus CTLA-4 blockade in lung cancer. This table comes from immunoSEQ multiplex PCR, and its TCRdb copy is limited to in-frame clones, with some not included. This sample has more than 90,000 clones; almost 90% occur once, and the top ten carry roughly 4.9%. The sequenced sample was peripheral blood, obtained from a patient treated with radiotherapy plus ipilimumab. The receptors originated from a human donor with non-small cell lung cancer that progressed on radiotherapy plus ipilimumab.

V gene TRBV2 combines with J gene TRBJ2-5; D is unclear. The closer fit of TRBJ2-7 to the DNA end suggests the J call may be wrong. Per germline, CDR1 SNHLY and CDR2 FYNNEI. The CDR3 runs to 12 residues. The CDR3 DNA follows: TGTGCCAGCAGCCTCGACCTCTACGAGCAGTACTTC. Amino acid sequence: CASSLDLYEQYF.

The chain recombines TRBV5-1 with TRBJ2-3; D not certain. The CDR3 contains 15 residues. Germline lookup yields CDR1 SGHRS and CDR2 YFSETQ. Trimming stripped 1 base from V and 2 bases from J, with 11 bases between. This CDR3 is CASSLTVVVTDTQYF. The DNA for the CDR3 is TGCGCCAGCAGCTTGACGGTGGTTGTCACAGATACGCAGTATTTT.